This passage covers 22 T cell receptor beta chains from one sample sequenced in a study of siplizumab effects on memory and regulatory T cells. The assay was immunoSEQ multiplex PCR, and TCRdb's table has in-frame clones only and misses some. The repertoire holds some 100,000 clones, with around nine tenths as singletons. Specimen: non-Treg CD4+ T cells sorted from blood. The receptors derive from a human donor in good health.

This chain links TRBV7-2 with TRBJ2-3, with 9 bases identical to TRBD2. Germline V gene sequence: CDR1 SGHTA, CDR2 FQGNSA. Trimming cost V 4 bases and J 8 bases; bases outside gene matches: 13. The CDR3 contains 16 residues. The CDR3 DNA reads TGTGCCAGCAGCTCCTCGACTAGCGGAGGGTTTGGTACGCAGTATTTT. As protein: CASSSSTSGGFGTQYF.

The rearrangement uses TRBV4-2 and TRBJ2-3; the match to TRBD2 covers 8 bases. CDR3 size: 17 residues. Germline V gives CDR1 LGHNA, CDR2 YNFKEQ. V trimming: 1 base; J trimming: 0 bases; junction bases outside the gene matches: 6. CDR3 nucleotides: TGTGCCAGCAGCCAAGGACTAACGGGAGGGAGCACAGATACGCAGTATTTT. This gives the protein CASSQGLTGGSTDTQYF.

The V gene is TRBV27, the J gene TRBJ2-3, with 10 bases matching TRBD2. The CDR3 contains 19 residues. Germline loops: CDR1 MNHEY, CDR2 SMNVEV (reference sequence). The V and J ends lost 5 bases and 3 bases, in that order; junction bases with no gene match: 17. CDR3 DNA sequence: TGTGCCAGCAGTCCCACCGGACAGGCCAAGCGGGAGGGGACAGATACGCAGTATTTT. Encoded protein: CASSPTGQAKREGTDTQYF.

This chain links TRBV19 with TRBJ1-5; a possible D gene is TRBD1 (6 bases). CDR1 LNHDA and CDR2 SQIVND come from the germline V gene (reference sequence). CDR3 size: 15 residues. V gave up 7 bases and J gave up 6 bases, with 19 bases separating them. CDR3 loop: CASTQRRTAGQPQHF. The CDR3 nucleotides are TGTGCCAGTACTCAACGTCGGACAGCTGGTCAGCCCCAGCATTTT.

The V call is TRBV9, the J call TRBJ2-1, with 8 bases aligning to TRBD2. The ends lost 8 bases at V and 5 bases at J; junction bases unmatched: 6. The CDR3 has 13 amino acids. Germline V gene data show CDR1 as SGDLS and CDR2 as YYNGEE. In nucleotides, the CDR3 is TGTGCCAGTGGATTAGCGGGAAACAATGAGCAGTTCTTC. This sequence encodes CASGLAGNNEQFF. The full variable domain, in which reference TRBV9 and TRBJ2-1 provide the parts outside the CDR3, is DSGVTQTPKHLITATGQRVTLRCSPRSGDLSVYWYQQSLDQGLQFLIQYYNGEERAKGNILERFSAQQFPDLHSELNLSSLELGDSALYFCASGLAGNNEQFFGPGTRLTVL.

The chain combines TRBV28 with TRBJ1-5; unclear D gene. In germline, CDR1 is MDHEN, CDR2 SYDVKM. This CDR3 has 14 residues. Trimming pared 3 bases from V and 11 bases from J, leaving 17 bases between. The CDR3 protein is CASSLRQVRYAQHF. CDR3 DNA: TGTGCCAGCAGTTTGAGGCAGGTTAGGTATGCCCAGCATTTT.

As DNA, the CDR3 is TGTGCCAGCAGCTTACGCGGGAGAGATAGCTCCTACAATGAGCAGTTCTTC. This translates into CASSLRGRDSSYNEQFF. The chain combines TRBV7-8 with TRBJ2-1; TRBD2 aligns across 7 bases. CDR1 and CDR2 from the germline V gene are SGHVS and FQNEAQ. The J segment lost 0 bases and the V segment lost 2 bases, leaving 7 bases of the junction unmatched. The CDR3 runs to 17 residues.

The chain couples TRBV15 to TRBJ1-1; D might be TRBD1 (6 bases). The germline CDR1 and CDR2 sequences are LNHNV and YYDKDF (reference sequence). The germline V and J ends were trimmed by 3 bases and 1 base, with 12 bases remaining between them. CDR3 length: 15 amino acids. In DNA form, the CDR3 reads TGTGCCACCAGCAGGGACAGCCAGGGGAACACTGAAGCTTTCTTT. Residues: CATSRDSQGNTEAFF. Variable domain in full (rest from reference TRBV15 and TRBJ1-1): DAMVIQNPRYQVTQFGKPVTLSCSQTLNHNVMYWYQQKSSQAPKLLFHYYDKDFNNEADTPDNFQSRRPNTSFCFLDIRSPGLGDTAMYLCATSRDSQGNTEAFFGQGTRLTVV.

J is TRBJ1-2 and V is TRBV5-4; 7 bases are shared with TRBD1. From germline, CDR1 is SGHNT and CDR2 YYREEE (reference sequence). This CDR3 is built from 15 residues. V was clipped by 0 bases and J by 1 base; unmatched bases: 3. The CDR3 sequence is CASSLETGFNYGYTF. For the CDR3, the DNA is TGTGCCAGCAGCTTGGAGACAGGGTTTAACTATGGCTACACCTTC.

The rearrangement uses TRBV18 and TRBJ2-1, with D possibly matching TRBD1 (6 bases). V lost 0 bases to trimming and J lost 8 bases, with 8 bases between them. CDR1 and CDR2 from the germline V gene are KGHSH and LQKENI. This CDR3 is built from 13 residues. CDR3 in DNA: TGTGCCAGCTCACCACCGAGGGGGTATGAGCAGTTCTTC. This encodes CASSPPRGYEQFF. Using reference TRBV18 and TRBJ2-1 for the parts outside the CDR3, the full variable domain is NAGVMQNPRHLVRRRGQEARLRCSPMKGHSHVYWYRQLPEEGLKFMVYLQKENIIDESGMPKERFSAEFPKEGPSILRIQQVVRGDSAAYFCASSPPRGYEQFFGPGTRLTVL.

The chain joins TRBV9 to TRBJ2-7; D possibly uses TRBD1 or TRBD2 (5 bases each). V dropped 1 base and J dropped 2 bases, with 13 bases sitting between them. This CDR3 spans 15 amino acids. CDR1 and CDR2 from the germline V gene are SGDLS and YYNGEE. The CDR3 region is CASSVSVGVTYEQYF. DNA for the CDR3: TGTGCCAGCAGCGTATCGGTGGGGGTGACCTACGAGCAGTACTTC.

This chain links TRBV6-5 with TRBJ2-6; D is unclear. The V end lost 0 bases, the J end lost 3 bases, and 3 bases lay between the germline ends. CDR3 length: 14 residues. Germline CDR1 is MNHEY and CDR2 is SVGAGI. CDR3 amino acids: CASSYSDGANVLTF. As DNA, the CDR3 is TGTGCCAGCAGTTACTCGGATGGGGCCAACGTCCTGACTTTC.

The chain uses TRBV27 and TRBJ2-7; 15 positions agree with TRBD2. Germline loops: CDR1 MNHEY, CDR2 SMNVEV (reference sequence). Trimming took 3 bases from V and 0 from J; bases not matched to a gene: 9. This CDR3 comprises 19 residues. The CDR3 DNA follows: TGTGCCAGCAGTTTTGGACTAGCGGGAGGGCTACAGAGCTCCTACGAGCAGTACTTC. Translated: CASSFGLAGGLQSSYEQYF.

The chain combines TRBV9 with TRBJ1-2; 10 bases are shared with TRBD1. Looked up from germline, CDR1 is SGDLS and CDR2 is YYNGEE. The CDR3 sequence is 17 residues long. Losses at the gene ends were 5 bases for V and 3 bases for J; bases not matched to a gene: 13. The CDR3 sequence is CASRFRDRGGSDYGYTF. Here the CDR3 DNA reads TGTGCCAGCAGATTCCGGGACAGGGGAGGTTCCGACTATGGCTACACCTTC.

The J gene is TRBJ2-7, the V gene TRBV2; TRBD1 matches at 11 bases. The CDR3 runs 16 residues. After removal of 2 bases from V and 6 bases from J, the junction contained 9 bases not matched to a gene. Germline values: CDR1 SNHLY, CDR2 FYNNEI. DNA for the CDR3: TGTGCCAGCAGTGAATTTAGGACAGGGGGCTTATGCGAGCAGTACTTC. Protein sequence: CASSEFRTGGLCEQYF.

CDR3 coding DNA: TGCAGTTTAGCGGGAGGACAATACAATGAGCAGTTCTTC. This translates into CSLAGGQYNEQFF. This chain joins TRBV29-1 and TRBJ2-1; 10 nucleotides agree with TRBD2. This CDR3 has 13 residues. Germline CDR1 reads SQVTM; CDR2 reads ANQGSEA.

CDR3 residues: CASRDEKLFF. CDR3 in DNA: TGTGCCAGCAGGGATGAAAAACTGTTTTTT. The chain uses TRBV6-1 and TRBJ1-4, with D hard to call. Germline-derived CDR1 and CDR2 are MNHNS and SASEGT. This CDR3 has 10 residues. V was cut by 6 bases and J by 6 bases, with 2 bases left in between.

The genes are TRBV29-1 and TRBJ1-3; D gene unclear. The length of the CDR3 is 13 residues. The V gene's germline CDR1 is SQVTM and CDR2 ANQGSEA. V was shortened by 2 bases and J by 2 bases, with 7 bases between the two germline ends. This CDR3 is CSVESGTGNTIYF. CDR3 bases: TGCAGCGTTGAATCGGGTACTGGAAACACCATATATTTT.

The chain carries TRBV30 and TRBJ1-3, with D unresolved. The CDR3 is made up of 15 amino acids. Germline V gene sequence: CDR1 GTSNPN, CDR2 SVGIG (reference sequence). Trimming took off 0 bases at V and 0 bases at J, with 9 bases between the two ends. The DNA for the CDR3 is TGTGCCTGGAGTGTGGGCAAGCCCTCTGGAAACACCATATATTTT. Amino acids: CAWSVGKPSGNTIYF. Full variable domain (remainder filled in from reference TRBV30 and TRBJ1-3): SQTIHQWPATLVQPVGSPLSLECTVEGTSNPNLYWYRQAAGRGLQLLFYSVGIGQISSEVPQNLSASRPQDRQFILSSKKLLLSDSGFYLCAWSVGKPSGNTIYFGEGSWLTVV.

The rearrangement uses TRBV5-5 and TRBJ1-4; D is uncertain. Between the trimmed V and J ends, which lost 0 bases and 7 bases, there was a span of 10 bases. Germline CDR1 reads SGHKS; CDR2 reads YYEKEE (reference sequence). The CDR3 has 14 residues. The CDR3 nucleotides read TGTGCCAGCAGCTTGGAGGGCCGAGGTGAAAAACTGTTTTTT. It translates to CASSLEGRGEKLFF. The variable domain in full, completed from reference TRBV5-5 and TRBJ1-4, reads DAGVTQSPTHLIKTRGQQVTLRCSPISGHKSVSWYQQVLGQGPQFIFQYYEKEERGRGNFPDRFSARQFPNYSSELNVNALLLGDSALYLCASSLEGRGEKLFFGSGTQLSVL.

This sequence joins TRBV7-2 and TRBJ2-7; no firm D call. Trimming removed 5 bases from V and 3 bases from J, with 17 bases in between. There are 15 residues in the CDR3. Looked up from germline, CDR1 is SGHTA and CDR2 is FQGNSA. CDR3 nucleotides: TGTGCCAGCAGCCCCGGCAGCGAGAGCTACTACGAGCAGTACTTC. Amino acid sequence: CASSPGSESYYEQYF.

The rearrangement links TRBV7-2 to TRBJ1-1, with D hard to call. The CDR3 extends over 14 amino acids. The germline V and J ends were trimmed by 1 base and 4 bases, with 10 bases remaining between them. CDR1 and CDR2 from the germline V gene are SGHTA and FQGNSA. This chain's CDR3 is CASSLERFGTEAFF. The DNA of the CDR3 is TGTGCCAGCAGCTTAGAGAGGTTCGGCACTGAAGCTTTCTTT. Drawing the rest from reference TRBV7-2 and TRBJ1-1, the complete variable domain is GAGVSQSPSNKVTEKGKDVELRCDPISGHTALYWYRQSLGQGLEFLIYFQGNSAPDKSGLPSDRFSAERTGGSVSTLTIQRTQQEDSAVYLCASSLERFGTEAFFGQGTRLTVV.